The 11 T cell receptor beta chains given below trace back to one sample, sequenced in a study of T-cell memory formation after mild COVID-19. TCRdb re-called the 5' RACE reads with MiXCR, one entry per CDR3 protein. The sample yields over 55,000 distinct CDR3 sequences, more than 9% seen once. Sequencing used PBMCs or a T cell subset sorted from them (not recorded which). These receptors were taken from a young man who had mild COVID-19 (a few samples of this study predate the infection). Cell type and time point are not known.

This clonotype has a count of ten or more. The chain combines TRBV5-1 with TRBJ2-7, with D perhaps TRBD2 (6 bases). Looked up from germline, CDR1 is SGHRS and CDR2 is YFSETQ. This CDR3 is built from 14 residues. Trimming left V 3 bases short and J 6 bases short, with 16 bases between. In DNA, the CDR3 is TGCGCCAGCAGCTCGGGGAGCCAGGGAGGCGAGCAGTACTTC. This encodes CASSSGSQGGEQYF. Drawing the rest from reference TRBV5-1 and TRBJ2-7, the complete variable domain is KAGVTQTPRYLIKTRGQQVTLSCSPISGHRSVSWYQQTPGQGLQFLFEYFSETQRNKGNFPGRFSGRQFSNSRSEMNVSTLELGDSALYLCASSSGSQGGEQYFGPGTRLTVT.

The chain uses TRBV10-2 and TRBJ2-7, with D tentatively TRBD1 (5 bases). The CDR3 has 16 residues. Germline V lookup: CDR1 WSHSY, CDR2 SAAADI. The V end lost 1 base, the J end lost 6 bases, and 19 bases lay between the germline ends. CDR3 bases: TGCGCCAGCAGTGAGTTCAGGGAAGGTTCTGTCGGCGAGCAGTACTTC. Encoded protein: CASSEFREGSVGEQYF.

This chain joins TRBV6-1 and TRBJ1-1; TRBD1 agrees at 10 bases. Germline V gives CDR1 MNHNS, CDR2 SASEGT. V dropped 4 bases and J dropped 7; count of bases not matched to a gene: 6. The CDR3 spans 14 residues. The CDR3 loop reads CASSAWDRGIEAFF. DNA of the CDR3: TGTGCCAGCAGTGCGTGGGACAGGGGTATTGAAGCTTTCTTT.

In its sample, this clonotype was seen many times. J is TRBJ1-1 and V is TRBV7-9; D might be TRBD1 (6 bases). The CDR3 loop spans 15 amino acids. The germline V and J ends were trimmed by 5 bases and 3 bases, with 16 bases remaining between them. CDR1 and CDR2 (germline): SEHNR, FQNEAQ (reference sequence). The CDR3 DNA reads TGTGCCAGCAGCATATACAGGGACCTGGACACTGAAGCTTTCTTT. This gives the protein CASSIYRDLDTEAFF.

This clonotype was detected ten times or more. The chain couples TRBV3-1 to TRBJ1-4; no clear D gene. V lost 4 bases, J lost 11 bases, and 8 bases lay in between. This CDR3 is 11 amino acids long. Germline loops: CDR1 LGHDT, CDR2 YNNKEL (reference sequence). CDR3 DNA: TGTGCCAGCAGCCCGGGTGGGAAACTGTTTTTT. As protein: CASSPGGKLFF.

In its sample, this clonotype was seen a few times. This chain links TRBV7-8 with TRBJ1-5; D possibly corresponds to TRBD1 (5 bases). Germline CDR1 SGHVS, CDR2 FQNEAQ. This CDR3 region has 15 residues. Trimming took 1 base from V and 3 from J, leaving 10 bases between them. The CDR3 protein is CASSLGPGANQPQHF. In DNA, the CDR3 is TGTGCCAGCAGCTTAGGACCCGGGGCCAATCAGCCCCAGCATTTT.

This chain uses TRBV2 with TRBJ2-2; D may be TRBD1 (5 bases). V was clipped by 3 bases and J by 0 bases, with 11 bases between them. The germline V gene encodes CDR1 SNHLY and CDR2 FYNNEI. The CDR3 totals 16 residues. This CDR3 reads CASSDEQASNTGELFF. The CDR3 bases are TGTGCCAGCAGTGATGAACAGGCTTCGAACACCGGGGAGCTGTTTTTT.

The chain links TRBV5-1 to TRBJ2-5, with TRBD2 matching 9 bases. The germline gives CDR1 SGHRS, CDR2 YFSETQ. CDR3 length: 17 residues. The junction had 14 bases not matched to a gene; V was cut back by 0 bases and J by 8 bases. The CDR3 loop is CASSLDPSGVASGTQYF. CDR3 coding DNA: TGCGCCAGCAGCTTGGATCCTAGCGGGGTCGCTTCTGGCACCCAGTACTTC.

The table lists this clonotype with a few counts. The chain combines TRBV15 with TRBJ2-5; D gene ambiguous. The germline V and J ends were trimmed by 0 bases and 7 bases, with 6 bases remaining between them. The CDR3 spans 12 residues. Per germline, CDR1 LNHNV and CDR2 YYDKDF (reference sequence). DNA of the CDR3: TGTGCCACCAGCAGAGATCAGGCGACCCAGTACTTC. It encodes CATSRDQATQYF.

The rearrangement uses TRBV7-9 and TRBJ1-3; D is perhaps TRBD1 (6 bases). V dropped 11 bases and J dropped 1 base, with 18 bases sitting between them. Germline assignment: CDR1 SEHNR and CDR2 FQNEAQ (reference sequence). The CDR3 totals 15 residues. For the CDR3, the DNA is TGTGCCGTTACCTTTACAGGGAAATCTGGAAACACCATATATTTT. Translated, it gives CAVTFTGKSGNTIYF.

This clonotype was counted a few times. This rearrangement joins TRBV7-3 to TRBJ2-2, with a possible D match to TRBD2 (6 bases). Germline V CDR1 and CDR2: SGHTA, FQGTGA. There are 15 residues in the CDR3. The V gene lost 5 bases and the J gene lost 7 bases, with 17 bases spanning the gap. The CDR3 coding sequence is TGTGCCAGCAGCCCCAATAGGGGAGGAGACGGGGAGCTGTTTTTT. Its translation is CASSPNRGGDGELFF.